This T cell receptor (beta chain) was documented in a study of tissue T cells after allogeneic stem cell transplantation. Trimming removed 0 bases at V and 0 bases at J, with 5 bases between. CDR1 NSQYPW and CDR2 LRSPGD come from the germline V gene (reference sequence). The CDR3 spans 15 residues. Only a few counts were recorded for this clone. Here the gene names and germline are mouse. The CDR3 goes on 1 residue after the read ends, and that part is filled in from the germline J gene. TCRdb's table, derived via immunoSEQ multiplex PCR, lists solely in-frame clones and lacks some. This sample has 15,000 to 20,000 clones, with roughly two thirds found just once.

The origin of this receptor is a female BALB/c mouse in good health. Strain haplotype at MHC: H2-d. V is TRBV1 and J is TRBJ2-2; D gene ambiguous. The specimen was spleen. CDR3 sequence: CTCSAEGSNTGQLYF. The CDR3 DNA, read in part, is TGCACCTGCAGTGCAGAAGGGTCAAACACCGGGCAGCTCTAC.